This TCR beta chain was sequenced in a study of T cell repertoires in cytomegalovirus infection. For the study at large: Public TCR beta signature analysis indicated the presence of both CMV infection and matching HLA type.

On this clonotype: The target antigen is unknown.

Trimming stripped 5 bases from V and 6 bases from J, with 11 bases between. Per germline, CDR1 MNHNY and CDR2 SVGAGI (reference sequence). This CDR3 has 13 residues. Points from the study as a whole: Dominant in the ex vivo response were TCR beta clonotypes restricted by HLA-C and specific for CMV. Identification of carriers of CMV plus the relevant HLA was achieved through cumulative public TCR beta family frequency.

TCRdb recomputed calls from the reads with MiXCR, one row per CDR3 protein. The sample comprises fewer than 300,000 distinct CDR3 sequences, roughly 26% of which are singletons, and about 15% rests with the top ten. The receptor was derived from a human donor in good health (CMV status not recorded). Some clones in this sample may be carry-over from other donors' samples. The chain couples TRBV6-6 to TRBJ2-1; D is perhaps TRBD2 (5 bases). Sequencing was carried out using PBMCs. CDR3 DNA sequence: TGTGCCAGCAGTGCGGGTCGTAGCAATGAGCAGTTCTTC. Protein sequence: CASSAGRSNEQFF.